The 23 T cell receptor beta chains given below trace back to one sample, sequenced in a study of identical twins. TCRdb fed the 5' RACE reads into MiXCR, producing one record per CDR3 protein. The data contain around 1.7 million distinct CDR3 sequences, more than 30% of them singletons. Sequenced sample: cord blood. Receptor source: a newborn girl in good health.

CDR3 DNA: TGTGCCAGCAGCGAACAACTGGGACTAGCGACCTACAATGAGCAGTACTTC. Translation: CASSEQLGLATYNEQYF. The chain combines TRBV9 with TRBJ2-1; 10 positions agree with TRBD2. The closer fit of TRBJ2-7 to the DNA end suggests the J call may be wrong. Germline V gives CDR1 SGDLS, CDR2 YYNGEE. This CDR3 spans 17 amino acids.

V gene TRBV18 combines with J gene TRBJ2-7; possible D gene TRBD2, 5 bases. Germline V CDR1 and CDR2: KGHSH, LQKENI. CDR3 length: 14 residues. V was cut by 4 bases and J by 4 bases, with 14 bases left in between. The CDR3 DNA follows: TGTGCCAGCTCACGAGTGTACACGGGATACGAGCAGTACTTC. This sequence encodes CASSRVYTGYEQYF.

This clonotype has more than one count but fewer than ten. The chain recombines TRBV25-1 with TRBJ2-7; 9 positions agree with TRBD1. V was clipped by 7 bases and J by 4 bases; unmatched bases: 5. CDR1 and CDR2 from the germline V gene are MGHDK and SYGVNS. The CDR3 covers 13 residues. CDR3 residues: CASTLTGGYEQYF. CDR3 nucleotide sequence: TGTGCCAGCACCCTGACAGGGGGATACGAGCAGTACTTC.

The chain employs TRBV27 and TRBJ1-2, with D tentatively TRBD1 (6 bases). Germline V lookup: CDR1 MNHEY, CDR2 SMNVEV (reference sequence). Between the trimmed V and J ends, which lost 2 bases and 8 bases, there was a span of 15 bases. The CDR3 covers 14 residues. Here the CDR3 reads CASSLIQGTEGYTF. DNA of the CDR3: TGTGCCAGCAGTTTAATACAGGGAACGGAGGGCTACACCTTC.

V is TRBV25-1 and J is TRBJ1-2; D might be TRBD1 (6 bases). The CDR3 covers 15 residues. V was cut by 0 bases and J by 7 bases, with 15 bases left in between. CDR1 and CDR2 (germline): MGHDK, SYGVNS. The CDR3 nucleotides read TGTGCCAGCAGTGAATACCGAACAGGGCTGGGTGGCTACACCTTC. Its translation: CASSEYRTGLGGYTF.

This clonotype came up a few times. The gene calls are TRBV9 and TRBJ2-7; tentatively, D is TRBD2 (5 bases). The CDR3 consists of 12 residues. The germline V and J ends were trimmed by 7 bases and 2 bases, with 10 bases remaining between them. Germline V gene data show CDR1 as SGDLS and CDR2 as YYNGEE. The CDR3 nucleotides read TGTGCCAGCGGGCTCGGGACCTACGAGCAGTACTTC. This sequence encodes CASGLGTYEQYF.

This clonotype was seen only once. The chain joins TRBV18 to TRBJ2-3; maybe TRBD1 (5 bases). CDR1 and CDR2 from the germline V gene are KGHSH and LQKENI. This CDR3 has 16 residues. Trimming removed 1 base at V and 6 bases at J, with 17 bases between. The CDR3 DNA reads TGTGCCAGCTCACCACGTTCCAGGGCCCCCACGGATACGCAGTATTTT. Amino acid sequence: CASSPRSRAPTDTQYF.

This chain connects TRBV7-8 to TRBJ2-7; D assignment may be TRBD1 or TRBD2 (5 bases each). The closer fit of TRBJ2-5 to the DNA end suggests the J call may be wrong. CDR3 size: 16 residues. Looked up from germline, CDR1 is SGHVS and CDR2 is FQNEAQ. CDR3 sequence: CASSLYRLAGAETQYF. The CDR3 DNA is TGTGCCAGCAGCTTATATCGTCTAGCTGGGGCAGAGACCCAGTACTTC.

This clonotype was counted only a few times. V and J are TRBV18 and TRBJ2-1; tentative D call: TRBD1 (5 bases). The CDR3 covers 15 residues. CDR1 and CDR2 (germline): KGHSH, LQKENI. The V end lost 6 bases, the J end lost 5 bases, and 17 bases lay between the germline ends. For the CDR3, the DNA is TGTGCCAGCTCTCTATTCGTAGGGGTCGACAATGAGCAGTTCTTC. This codes for CASSLFVGVDNEQFF.

CDR3 DNA sequence: TGCAGCGTTGAAGCGGGACAGACGTACCAAGAGACCCAGTACTTC. Amino acids: CSVEAGQTYQETQYF. The V gene is TRBV29-1, the J gene TRBJ2-5; 7 bases are shared with TRBD1. From germline, CDR1 is SQVTM and CDR2 ANQGSEA. Trimming removed 1 base from V and 0 bases from J; junction bases left unmatched: 5. The CDR3 consists of 15 residues.

The V and J genes are TRBV20-1 and TRBJ2-7; weak D call: TRBD2 (7 bases). Deletions cut 1 base from V and 3 bases from J, with 22 bases between. Germline V CDR1 and CDR2: DFQATT, SNEGSKA (reference sequence). The CDR3 covers 17 residues. The chain's CDR3 is CSARVGGLVGVYYEQYF. CDR3 coding DNA: TGCAGTGCTAGAGTCGGGGGGCTAGTGGGGGTATACTACGAGCAGTACTTC.

A remark on this clonotype: One base away lies a much larger clone, so this may be a sequencing read error. This rearrangement joins TRBV3-1 to TRBJ1-5, with 8 bases fitting TRBD1. The CDR3 has 15 residues. Germline V gene data show CDR1 as LGHDT and CDR2 as YNNKEL (reference sequence). CDR3 amino acids: CTSSQEGQGNQPQHF. The CDR3 DNA sequence: TGTACCAGCAGCCAAGAGGGACAGGGCAATCAGCCCCAGCATTTT. Complete variable domain (other parts from reference TRBV3-1 and TRBJ1-5): DTAVSQTPKYLVTQMGNDKSIKCEQNLGHDTMYWYKQDSKKFLKIMFSYNNKELIINETVPNRFSPKSPDKAHLNLHINSLELGDSAVYFCTSSQEGQGNQPQHFGDGTRLSIL.

The table lists this clonotype with a few counts. The chain carries TRBV24-1 and TRBJ1-2; the match to TRBD1 covers 8 bases. The CDR3 totals 15 residues. Germline V lookup: CDR1 KGHDR, CDR2 SFDVKD. Trimming at V came to 2 bases and at J to 5 bases, leaving 6 bases not matched to a gene. CDR3 protein: CATSDSDRVFYGYTF. DNA of the CDR3: TGTGCCACCAGTGATTCGGACAGGGTTTTTTATGGCTACACCTTC.

This sequence joins TRBV3-1 and TRBJ2-3; 7 bases are a match to TRBD1. Trimming at V came to 4 bases and at J to 4 bases, leaving 11 bases not matched to a gene. From germline, CDR1 is LGHDT and CDR2 YNNKEL (reference sequence). This CDR3 is built from 16 residues. CDR3 amino acids: CASSPRQGLPADTQYF. In nucleotides, the CDR3 is TGTGCCAGCAGCCCCCGACAGGGCCTCCCCGCAGATACGCAGTATTTT.

This clonotype was observed at least ten times. This chain joins TRBV10-3 and TRBJ1-2; D might be TRBD1 (5 bases). Trimming cost V 3 bases and J 8 bases, with 13 bases left between them. The CDR3 sequence is 13 residues long. Looked up from germline, CDR1 is ENHRY and CDR2 is SYGVKD. Here the CDR3 DNA reads TGTGCCATCAGTGATAATCAGGGTTGGGGCTACACCTTC. Its protein is CAISDNQGWGYTF.

The sample holds a few counts of this clonotype. The rearrangement joins TRBV20-1 to TRBJ2-2; 10 nucleotides align to TRBD2. The V gene end was trimmed by 3 bases and the J gene end by 4 bases; junction bases not matched to a gene: 11. Germline lookup yields CDR1 DFQATT and CDR2 SNEGSKA (reference sequence). The CDR3 length is 17 residues. CDR3 DNA: TGCAGTGCTAGTCCGCTTCTAGCGGGAGCCCCCACCGGGGAGCTGTTTTTT. Encoded protein: CSASPLLAGAPTGELFF.

This chain uses TRBV20-1 with TRBJ2-4; no definite D call. Per the germline V gene, CDR1 is DFQATT and CDR2 is SNEGSKA (reference sequence). The CDR3 sequence is 14 residues long. Trimming took off 1 base at V and 3 bases at J, with 10 bases between the two ends. CDR3 sequence reads: CSARVSSGKNIQYF. CDR3 DNA: TGCAGTGCTAGAGTAAGCAGTGGCAAAAACATTCAGTACTTC.

This chain connects TRBV6-5 to TRBJ1-6; TRBD1 agrees at 9 bases. CDR1 MNHEY and CDR2 SVGAGI come from the germline V gene. The CDR3 runs to 15 residues. V gave up 2 bases and J gave up 10 bases; unmatched junction bases: 6. The CDR3 loop reads CASSYMGQGASPLHF. The CDR3 bases are TGTGCCAGCAGTTACATGGGACAGGGAGCATCACCCCTCCACTTT.

The V and J genes are TRBV2 and TRBJ1-2; 8 positions match TRBD1. The V and J ends lost 2 bases and 8 bases, in that order; junction bases with no gene match: 7. The CDR3 is 14 amino acids. The germline gives CDR1 SNHLY, CDR2 FYNNEI. This CDR3 reads CASSELDRDGGYTF. CDR3 coding DNA: TGTGCCAGCAGTGAACTGGACAGGGATGGGGGCTACACCTTC.

This clonotype was picked up many times. The chain recombines TRBV20-1 with TRBJ2-7; TRBD2 matches 12 bases. The CDR3 sequence is 12 residues long. Germline V lookup: CDR1 DFQATT, CDR2 SNEGSKA (reference sequence). V dropped 5 bases and J dropped 4; count of bases not matched to a gene: 0. The CDR3 loop is CSALAGGYEQYF. CDR3 DNA sequence: TGCAGTGCTCTAGCGGGAGGGTACGAGCAGTACTTC.

This clonotype was seen a handful of times. The genes are TRBV7-7 and TRBJ2-1; 9 positions match TRBD2. CDR1 and CDR2 from the germline V gene are SSHAT and FNYEAQ (reference sequence). Trimming cost V 5 bases and J 0 bases; bases outside gene matches: 8. The CDR3 is 17 residues long. CDR3: CASSRPISGSSYNEQFF. The CDR3 nucleotides read TGTGCCAGCAGCCGACCCATTAGCGGGAGCTCCTACAATGAGCAGTTCTTC.

The CDR3 DNA sequence: TGCAGTGCTAGAGATATCAGGGAGGGTGAAGCTTTCTTT. It is translated as CSARDIREGEAFF. The chain recombines TRBV20-1 with TRBJ1-1; tentative D call: TRBD1 (5 bases). Looked up from germline, CDR1 is DFQATT and CDR2 is SNEGSKA (reference sequence). Between the trimmed V and J ends, which lost 0 bases and 7 bases, there was a span of 12 bases. The CDR3 has 13 residues.

J is TRBJ2-7 and V is TRBV3-1; 10 bases fit TRBD2. The CDR3 has 16 residues. CDR1 LGHDT and CDR2 YNNKEL come from the germline V gene (reference sequence). V dropped 4 bases and J dropped 3; count of bases not matched to a gene: 9. CDR3 nucleotides: TGTGCCAGCAGCCGTGCCCTAGCGGGAGATTTCTACGAGCAGTACTTC. Translation gives CASSRALAGDFYEQYF.